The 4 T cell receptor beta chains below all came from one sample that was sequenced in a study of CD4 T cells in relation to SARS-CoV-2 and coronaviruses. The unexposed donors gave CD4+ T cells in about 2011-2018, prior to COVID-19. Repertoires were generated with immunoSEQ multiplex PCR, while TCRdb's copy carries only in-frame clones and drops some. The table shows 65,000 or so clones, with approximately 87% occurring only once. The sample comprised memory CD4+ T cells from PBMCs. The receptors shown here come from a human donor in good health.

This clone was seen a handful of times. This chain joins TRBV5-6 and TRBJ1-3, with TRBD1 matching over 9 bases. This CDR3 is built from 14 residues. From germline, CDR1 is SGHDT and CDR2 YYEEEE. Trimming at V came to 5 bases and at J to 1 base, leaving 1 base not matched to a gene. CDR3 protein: CASSGTGSGNTIYF. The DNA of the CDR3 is TGTGCCAGCAGTGGGACAGGGTCTGGAAACACCATATATTTT.

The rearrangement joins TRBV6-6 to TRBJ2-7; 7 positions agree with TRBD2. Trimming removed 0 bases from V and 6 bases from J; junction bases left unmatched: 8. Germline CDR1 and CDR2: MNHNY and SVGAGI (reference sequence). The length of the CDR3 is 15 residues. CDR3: CASSYSREVIAEQYF. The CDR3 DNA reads TGTGCCAGCAGTTACTCCCGGGAGGTCATTGCCGAGCAGTACTTC.

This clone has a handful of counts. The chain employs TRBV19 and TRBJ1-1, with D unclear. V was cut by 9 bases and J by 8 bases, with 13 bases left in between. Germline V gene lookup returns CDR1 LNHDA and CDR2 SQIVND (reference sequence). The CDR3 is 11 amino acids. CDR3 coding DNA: TGTGCCAGCAGACTTGTGGGCGAAGCTTTCTTT. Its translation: CASRLVGEAFF.

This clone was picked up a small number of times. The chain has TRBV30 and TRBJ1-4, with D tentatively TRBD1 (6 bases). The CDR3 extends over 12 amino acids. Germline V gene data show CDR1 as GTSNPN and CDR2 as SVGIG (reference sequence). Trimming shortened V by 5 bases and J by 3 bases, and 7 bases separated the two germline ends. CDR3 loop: CAWGQSNEKLFF. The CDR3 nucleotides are TGTGCCTGGGGACAGTCTAATGAAAAACTGTTTTTT.